The next 11 T cell receptor beta chains were all read from a single sample in a study of T cell responses to AZD1222 COVID-19 vaccine. The protocol was immunoSEQ multiplex PCR, while the TCRdb copy is restricted to in-frame clones and leaves out a portion. The sample yields some 170,000 clones, more than 90% seen once. Source: peripheral blood, taken on day 0 of AZD1222 vaccination. The receptors here all came from an adult in good health.

The chain recombines TRBV6-5 with TRBJ2-5; 11 positions agree with TRBD1. The V segment lost 5 bases and the J segment 2 bases; nucleotides outside the gene matches: 4. Germline CDR1 is MNHEY and CDR2 is SVGAGI. CDR3 length: 15 amino acids. The CDR3 region is CASSPGQGVQETQYF. DNA of the CDR3: TGTGCCAGCAGTCCGGGACAGGGGGTTCAAGAGACCCAGTACTTC.

The chain joins TRBV27 to TRBJ2-3; TRBD2 agrees at 9 bases. V was clipped by 7 bases and J by 1 base; unmatched bases: 6. This CDR3 comprises 15 residues. The germline V gene encodes CDR1 MNHEY and CDR2 SMNVEV (reference sequence). Here the CDR3 DNA reads TGTGCCAGCACCCCTCGCGGGAGGGGCACAGATACGCAGTATTTT. As protein: CASTPRGRGTDTQYF.

This chain connects TRBV14 to TRBJ1-1; a weak D match, TRBD1 (5 bases). Deletions cut 0 bases from V and 6 bases from J, with 14 bases between. The CDR3 is made up of 15 amino acids. CDR1 is SGHDN, CDR2 FVKESK, per germline. In DNA, the CDR3 is TGTGCCAGCAGCCAAGACCCCCCAGGGTGGTCTGAAGCTTTCTTT. This sequence encodes CASSQDPPGWSEAFF.

This rearrangement joins TRBV5-1 to TRBJ1-6; 7 bases are a match to TRBD1. V was clipped by 3 bases and J by 7 bases; unmatched bases: 4. The CDR3 consists of 14 residues. Germline V gene lookup returns CDR1 SGHRS and CDR2 YFSETQ. CDR3: CASSSRQGNSPLHF. The CDR3, as DNA: TGCGCCAGCAGCTCCAGACAGGGAAATTCACCCCTCCACTTT.

The chain links TRBV20-1 to TRBJ1-3; D is perhaps TRBD1 (6 bases). Germline loops: CDR1 DFQATT, CDR2 SNEGSKA (reference sequence). V was pared by 3 bases and J by 4 bases, with 13 bases between. The CDR3 has 14 residues. The CDR3 DNA reads as TGCAGTGCTAGTAACCAGGGGCGAGGAAACACCATATATTTT. Translated, it gives CSASNQGRGNTIYF.

The chain recombines TRBV19 with TRBJ1-1, with D perhaps matching TRBD1 (5 bases). V was shortened by 10 bases and J by 0 bases, with 18 bases between the two germline ends. Looked up from germline, CDR1 is LNHDA and CDR2 is SQIVND (reference sequence). This CDR3 has 15 residues. The CDR3: CATSGYRQMNTEAFF. The CDR3 coding sequence is TGTGCCACCTCGGGATATAGACAGATGAACACTGAAGCTTTCTTT.

The chain has TRBV27 and TRBJ1-1; no firm D call. Germline CDR1 is MNHEY and CDR2 is SMNVEV (reference sequence). The CDR3 is 14 amino acids. Trimming removed 2 bases from V and 1 base from J, with 8 bases in between. Here the CDR3 reads CASSLQPRNTEAFF. The DNA for the CDR3 is TGTGCCAGCAGTTTACAGCCCCGGAACACTGAAGCTTTCTTT.

This clone occurred once. The rearrangement joins TRBV12-3 or TRBV12-4 to TRBJ2-5, with D hard to call. The CDR3 is made up of 13 amino acids. V dropped 2 bases and J dropped 1 base, with 5 bases sitting between them. CDR3 in DNA: TGTGCCAGCAGTTTAATCTCCCAAGAGACCCAGTACTTC. The encoded protein is CASSLISQETQYF.

The genes are TRBV28 and TRBJ1-5; D is unresolved. CDR3 length: 13 amino acids. The germline V gene encodes CDR1 MDHEN and CDR2 SYDVKM. V was shortened by 6 bases and J by 1 base, with 7 bases between the two germline ends. The CDR3 protein is CASRGKSNQPQHF. The CDR3 region has the DNA TGTGCCAGCAGGGGGAAGAGCAATCAGCCCCAGCATTTT.

The chain uses TRBV13 and TRBJ2-1, with 10 positions matching TRBD1. The V gene end was trimmed by 5 bases and the J gene end by 7 bases; junction bases not matched to a gene: 5. CDR3 length: 14 residues. Germline V gene lookup returns CDR1 PRHDT and CDR2 FYEKMQ (reference sequence). The CDR3 is CASSRDRGLNEQFF. The CDR3 DNA is TGTGCCAGCAGCCGGGACAGGGGACTGAATGAGCAGTTCTTC. Variable domain in full (rest from reference TRBV13 and TRBJ2-1): AAGVIQSPRHLIKEKRETATLKCYPIPRHDTVYWYQQGPGQDPQFLISFYEKMQSDKGSIPDRFSAQQFSDYHSELNMSSLELGDSALYFCASSRDRGLNEQFFGPGTRLTVL.

The count of this clone is one. This chain joins TRBV28 and TRBJ1-2; D possibly corresponds to TRBD1 (6 bases). CDR1 and CDR2 (germline): MDHEN, SYDVKM. Between the trimmed V and J ends, which lost 5 bases and 4 bases, there was a span of 17 bases. This CDR3 is built from 15 residues. CDR3 in amino acids: CASSPEQGRVYGYTF. The CDR3, as DNA: TGTGCCAGCAGTCCCGAACAGGGCCGAGTCTATGGCTACACCTTC.